The next 20 T cell receptor beta chains were all read from a single sample in a study of T cells in narcolepsy (dated by TCRdb to the late 2010s). Libraries were constructed by the immunoSEQ multiplex PCR assay. TCRdb provides this immuneACCESS table in a form limited to in-frame rearrangements. Some clones are lacking; in checked studies, under half of them reflect an unresolved V gene, and why the rest are absent is not known. This sample comprises about 3,400 clones, roughly 60% of them detected only once. The ten largest clones represent around three fifths of the sample. Sequencing used CD45RA- memory CD8+ T cells from PBMCs. The label giving this sample's cell subset or site can be read as: memory T cells sorted ex vivo from peripheral blood. The receptors originated from a human donor with narcolepsy.

This clone was counted only a few times. For the CDR3, the DNA is TGCGCCAGCAGCCAAGTAGCACCCCACACAGATACGCAGTATTTT. Translating it yields CASSQVAPHTDTQYF. The rearrangement uses TRBV4-1 and TRBJ2-3; D uncertain. V shed 1 base and J shed 2 bases, with 10 bases lying between them. The CDR3 sequence is 15 residues long. Germline lookup yields CDR1 MGHRA and CDR2 YSYEKL.

The chain recombines TRBV7-9 with TRBJ1-1, with 9 bases that match TRBD1. From germline, CDR1 is SEHNR and CDR2 FQNEAQ (reference sequence). This CDR3 is built from 15 residues. J gave up 0 bases and V 4 bases, and 3 bases lay outside the gene matches. CDR3: CASSSTGGMNTEAFF. CDR3 DNA: TGTGCCAGCAGCTCGACAGGGGGGATGAACACTGAAGCTTTCTTT. The full variable domain, with the rest looked up from reference TRBV7-9 and TRBJ1-1, is DTGVSQNPRHKITKRGQNVTFRCDPISEHNRLYWYRQTLGQGPEFLTYFQNEAQLEKSRLLSDRFSAERPKGSFSTLEIQRTEQGDSAMYLCASSSTGGMNTEAFFGQGTRLTVV.

The chain couples TRBV12-5 to TRBJ2-1; D is possibly TRBD1 or TRBD2 (6 bases each). The germline V gene encodes CDR1 LGHNT and CDR2 FRNRAP. The CDR3 is 17 amino acids. Trimming left V 0 bases short and J 8 bases short, with 20 bases between. The CDR3 DNA reads as TGTGCTAGTGGTTTGGTACCTTATCTTGCCGGGGGCGATGAGCAGTTCTTC. Encoded protein: CASGLVPYLAGGDEQFF.

This clone was recorded once. The rearrangement links TRBV9 to TRBJ1-1, with D possibly matching TRBD1 (6 bases). Trimming shortened V by 0 bases and J by 0 bases, and 18 bases separated the two germline ends. The CDR3 has 18 amino acids. Germline CDR1 reads SGDLS; CDR2 reads YYNGEE. DNA for the CDR3: TGTGCCAGCAGCGTAGACAGGGAAGGGGGAATTGTGAACACTGAAGCTTTCTTT. Encoded protein: CASSVDREGGIVNTEAFF.

The CDR3 loop reads CASSVEEVAEAANYGYTF. In DNA form, the CDR3 reads TGTGCCAGCAGCGTAGAGGAAGTGGCTGAGGCAGCTAACTATGGCTACACCTTC. This sequence joins TRBV9 and TRBJ1-2; D remains unclear. In germline, CDR1 is SGDLS, CDR2 YYNGEE. The CDR3 spans 18 residues. The V and J ends lost 0 bases and 0 bases respectively, with 18 bases between them.

The V call is TRBV7-8, the J call TRBJ2-5, with 8 bases lining up with TRBD2. With V trimmed by 4 bases and J by 5 bases, 12 bases remained unmatched. In germline, CDR1 is SGHVS, CDR2 FQNEAQ. This CDR3 has 16 amino acids. The CDR3: CASSSYSGLVGETQYF. In nucleotides, the CDR3 is TGTGCCAGCAGCTCTTATTCGGGACTAGTGGGGGAGACCCAGTACTTC.

This chain links TRBV2 with TRBJ1-2; D possibly corresponds to TRBD1 (6 bases). Germline-derived CDR1 and CDR2 are SNHLY and FYNNEI. The CDR3 is 16 residues long. The ends were cut back, 4 bases at V and 3 bases at J, with 18 bases in the middle. CDR3 protein: CASSVAGGLSDYGYTF. In DNA, the CDR3 is TGTGCCAGCAGTGTTGCCGGGGGCCTGAGCGACTATGGCTACACCTTC.

V usage is TRBV4-1 and J usage is TRBJ1-6, with D unresolved. Per the germline V gene, CDR1 is MGHRA and CDR2 is YSYEKL. Trimming cost V 1 base and J 4 bases, with 5 bases left between them. This CDR3 region has 14 residues. The CDR3 reads CASSQGTYNSPLHF. The CDR3 nucleotides read TGCGCCAGCAGCCAAGGGACGTATAATTCACCCCTCCACTTT.

The J gene is TRBJ1-4, the V gene TRBV5-6; 11 bases line up with TRBD1. This CDR3 has 16 residues. V trimming: 3 bases; J trimming: 3 bases; junction bases outside the gene matches: 4. Germline CDR1 and CDR2: SGHDT and YYEEEE. The CDR3 here is CASSSDRGPPNEKLFF. CDR3 sequence (DNA): TGTGCCAGCAGCTCGGACAGGGGGCCTCCTAATGAAAAACTGTTTTTT.

There are a few counts of this clone. The chain employs TRBV5-8 and TRBJ2-7; D not certain. The CDR3 has 12 residues. Germline V gene lookup returns CDR1 SGHTS and CDR2 YDEGEE. V lost 2 bases and J 1 base, leaving 4 bases between the germline ends. The CDR3 protein is CASSFGSYEQYF. CDR3 DNA sequence: TGTGCCAGCAGCTTTGGGTCCTACGAGCAGTACTTC. Looking up the rest from reference TRBV5-8 and TRBJ2-7 gives the full variable domain: EAGVTQSPTHLIKTRGQQATLRCSPISGHTSVYWYQQALGLGLQFLLWYDEGEERNRGNFPPRFSGRQFPNYSSELNVNALELEDSALYLCASSFGSYEQYFGPGTRLTVT.

This clone showed up just a few times. The chain has TRBV4-1 and TRBJ2-5; TRBD1 aligns across 7 bases. The CDR3 loop spans 15 amino acids. Per germline, CDR1 MGHRA and CDR2 YSYEKL. V was pared by 4 bases and J by 2 bases, with 7 bases of the junction left unmatched. The CDR3 sequence is CASSPGTDNQETQYF. The DNA of the CDR3 is TGCGCCAGCAGCCCTGGGACAGACAATCAAGAGACCCAGTACTTC.

J is TRBJ2-5 and V is TRBV5-1; TRBD2 aligns across 7 bases. This CDR3 has 19 residues. Germline-derived CDR1 and CDR2 are SGHRS and YFSETQ. The V and J ends lost 0 bases and 4 bases, in that order; junction bases with no gene match: 18. The CDR3 DNA sequence: TGCGCCAGCAGCTTGGGGACTAGTTTAATTCGGGCGAGGTTAGAGACCCAGTACTTC. Encoded protein: CASSLGTSLIRARLETQYF.

V is TRBV6-5 and J is TRBJ2-3, with 13 bases that match TRBD2. The CDR3 has 15 amino acids. Germline assignment: CDR1 MNHEY and CDR2 SVGAGI. V lost 6 bases, J lost 4 bases, and 4 bases stayed unmatched. CDR3 protein: CASSQLAGGPDTQYF. The CDR3 nucleotides are TGTGCCAGCAGCCAACTAGCGGGGGGGCCAGATACGCAGTATTTT.

Relative to its sample, this clone is large. V gene TRBV9 combines with J gene TRBJ1-1; 7 nucleotides align to TRBD1. The V and J ends lost 6 bases and 8 bases, in that order; junction bases with no gene match: 7. CDR1 and CDR2 from the germline V gene are SGDLS and YYNGEE. The length of the CDR3 is 12 residues. The CDR3 bases are TGTGCCAGCACCTCTCGGACAGGAGAAGCTTTCTTT. Protein product: CASTSRTGEAFF.

The chain carries TRBV2 and TRBJ2-5; D gene unclear. The CDR3 extends over 17 amino acids. Trimming left V 0 bases short and J 0 bases short, with 14 bases between. Germline loops: CDR1 SNHLY, CDR2 FYNNEI. This CDR3 reads CASSEAVRQLYQETQYF. For the CDR3, the DNA is TGTGCCAGCAGTGAAGCAGTGCGGCAACTGTACCAAGAGACCCAGTACTTC.

By sample fraction, this clone is medium-sized (0.01 to 0.1%). This sequence joins TRBV9 and TRBJ2-1; unclear D gene. Germline CDR1 and CDR2: SGDLS and YYNGEE. The CDR3 is made up of 13 amino acids. Trimming took off 0 bases at V and 5 bases at J, with 6 bases between the two ends. CDR3 amino acids: CASSVDRNNEQFF. CDR3 DNA: TGTGCCAGCAGCGTAGACCGCAACAATGAGCAGTTCTTC.

This clone was counted only a few times. This chain connects TRBV5-6 to TRBJ2-5; 7 bases line up with TRBD1. The last part of the DNA fits TRBJ2-7 better; the J call may be wrong. The CDR3 spans 18 residues. Per germline, CDR1 SGHDT and CDR2 YYEEEE. CDR3 sequence (DNA): TGTGCCAGCAGCTTGCGGTTTAGGGGCGTCGGGACAGCCTACGAGCAGTACTTC. Protein product: CASSLRFRGVGTAYEQYF.

V usage is TRBV6-6 and J usage is TRBJ2-1; D is unresolved. The CDR3 covers 12 residues. The ends were cut back, 4 bases at V and 2 bases at J, with 3 bases in the middle. The V gene's germline CDR1 is MNHNY and CDR2 SVGAGI (reference sequence). The CDR3: CASSSPYNEQFF. CDR3 bases: TGTGCCAGCAGTTCCCCCTACAATGAGCAGTTCTTC.

The V and J genes are TRBV14 and TRBJ2-1, with D tentatively TRBD1 or TRBD2 (5 bases each). The CDR3 runs to 12 residues. V dropped 2 bases and J dropped 7 bases, with 6 bases sitting between them. Germline V gene data show CDR1 as SGHDN and CDR2 as FVKESK. CDR3 sequence (DNA): TGTGCCAGCAGCCAATGGGGGAATGAGCAGTTCTTC. This encodes CASSQWGNEQFF.

This sequence joins TRBV5-1 and TRBJ2-7; no clear D gene. The CDR3 spans 12 residues. The V end was cut by 6 bases, the J end by 4 bases, with 11 bases between. From germline, CDR1 is SGHRS and CDR2 YFSETQ. The CDR3 protein is CASNEDRYEQYF. The CDR3 DNA reads TGCGCCAGCAACGAAGATAGATACGAGCAGTACTTC. The full variable domain, completed using reference TRBV5-1 and TRBJ2-7, is KAGVTQTPRYLIKTRGQQVTLSCSPISGHRSVSWYQQTPGQGLQFLFEYFSETQRNKGNFPGRFSGRQFSNSRSEMNVSTLELGDSALYLCASNEDRYEQYFGPGTRLTVT.